One sample yielded the 18 T cell receptor beta chains listed below, sequenced in a study of blood T cells in healthy people across ages. A second about 7 to 12 cycle PCR used barcoded and J-beta primers. MiXCR was run by TCRdb on the 5' RACE reads, yielding one entry per CDR3 protein. The repertoire holds 750,000 to 950,000 distinct CDR3 sequences, about 48% seen once, with around 41% in the top ten. Material: blood. The origin of the receptors is a man aged 80 or over in good health.

This clonotype was picked up one time. The chain recombines TRBV7-3 with TRBJ2-5; 7 positions match TRBD1. V trimming: 5 bases; J trimming: 9 bases; junction bases outside the gene matches: 15. CDR3 length: 15 amino acids. Germline V gene data show CDR1 as SGHTA and CDR2 as FQGTGA. This CDR3 reads CASSRTGVVGEAQYF. In nucleotides, the CDR3 is TGTGCCAGCAGCCGCACAGGGGTGGTGGGCGAGGCCCAGTACTTC.

This chain connects TRBV10-2 to TRBJ1-2; D unresolved. CDR1 is WSHSY, CDR2 SAAADI, per germline. The CDR3 is 13 residues long. V lost 4 bases and J lost 7, with 13 bases in between. Here the CDR3 reads CASSGRTPTGYTF. DNA of the CDR3: TGCGCCAGCAGTGGGCGGACCCCGACTGGCTACACCTTC.

This clonotype was found a few times. The V gene is TRBV2, the J gene TRBJ1-1; D uncertain. V gave up 8 bases and J gave up 1 base, with 11 bases separating them. There are 13 residues in the CDR3. Germline V gene data show CDR1 as SNHLY and CDR2 as FYNNEI. The CDR3 loop is CASQIRGNTEAFF. The CDR3 DNA sequence: TGTGCCAGCCAAATCCGGGGGAACACTGAAGCTTTCTTT.

This chain joins TRBV5-1 and TRBJ2-2, with D possibly TRBD1 on 5 matching bases. The germline V gene encodes CDR1 SGHRS and CDR2 YFSETQ. The CDR3 sequence is 15 residues long. With 4 bases removed from V and 1 base from J, the gap between germline ends came to 11 bases. In DNA form, the CDR3 reads TGCGCCAGCAGCCAGCAGGGCGTGAACACCGGGGAGCTGTTTTTT. It translates to CASSQQGVNTGELFF.

As for this clonotype: The junction shows a germline mismatch at one end, possibly a read error. This chain connects TRBV6-1 to TRBJ2-3; TRBD2 might be the D (6 bases). The CDR3 has 14 residues. CDR1 is MNHNS and CDR2 is SASEGT in the germline V gene. The CDR3 DNA reads TGTGCCAGCAGGGAAGGCGGGGGCACAGATACGCAGTATTTT. Translation: CASREGGGTDTQYF.

V gene TRBV9 combines with J gene TRBJ2-1, with a weak D call TRBD1 (6 bases). V was cut by 3 bases and J by 1 base, with 11 bases left in between. The CDR3 extends over 15 amino acids. Germline CDR1 is SGDLS and CDR2 is YYNGEE. This CDR3 reads CASSAQGSSYNEQFF. The CDR3 DNA reads TGTGCCAGCAGCGCTCAGGGGAGTTCCTACAATGAGCAGTTCTTC.

J is TRBJ1-1 and V is TRBV21-1; whether TRBD1, the table's D call, matches the DNA was not checked. TRBV21-1 is recorded as a pseudogene. CDR3 size: 15 residues. In DNA, the CDR3 is TGTGCCAGCAGCTATGACAGGGAAGGCAACACTGAAGCTTTCTTT. Its protein is CASSYDREGNTEAFF.

This chain links TRBV27 with TRBJ2-3, with 8 bases aligning to TRBD2. Germline loops: CDR1 MNHEY, CDR2 SMNVEV (reference sequence). The CDR3 has 14 residues. Germline trimming cut 6 bases from V and 14 bases from J; bases unmatched to any gene: 16. The CDR3 sequence is CASRPAGVERYTYF. As DNA, the CDR3 is TGTGCCAGCAGACCAGCGGGAGTCGAGAGATACACGTATTTT.

This chain links TRBV6-6 with TRBJ2-4; D is perhaps TRBD1 or TRBD2 (7 bases each). There are 16 residues in the CDR3. Per the germline V gene, CDR1 is MNHNY and CDR2 is SVGAGI (reference sequence). V lost 2 bases, J lost 5 bases, and 16 bases lay in between. CDR3 in DNA: TGTGCCAGCAGTTACCCATCAGGGGGGGCCGAAAACATTCAGTACTTC. Amino acids: CASSYPSGGAENIQYF.

Only a few counts were recorded for this clonotype. This chain uses TRBV6-5 with TRBJ2-7; D unclear. CDR1 is MNHEY and CDR2 is SVGAGI in the germline V gene. The CDR3 length is 11 residues. Trimming took 9 bases from V and 0 from J, leaving 6 bases between them. DNA for the CDR3: TGTGCCAGTGGGCCCTCCTACGAGCAGTACTTC. This encodes CASGPSYEQYF.

This chain uses TRBV12-5 with TRBJ2-3; 7 bases are a match to TRBD1. With 0 bases clipped from V and 14 bases from J, the junction kept 20 bases outside the gene matches. From germline, CDR1 is LGHNT and CDR2 FRNRAP. The CDR3 length is 17 residues. Here the CDR3 reads CASGLVLGGQLHRYAYF. The CDR3 DNA reads as TGTGCTAGTGGTTTGGTACTAGGGGGCCAACTCCACAGATACGCGTATTTT.

This clonotype has just a few counts. The rearrangement links TRBV5-1 to TRBJ2-7, with TRBD1 matching over 8 bases. The CDR3 covers 14 residues. CDR1 and CDR2 (germline): SGHRS, YFSETQ. The trim removed 0 bases at V and 5 bases at J, leaving 4 bases unmatched. The CDR3 is CASSLGDRGDEQYF. The CDR3 coding sequence is TGCGCCAGCAGCTTGGGAGACAGGGGAGACGAGCAGTACTTC. Full variable domain (missing parts from reference TRBV5-1 and TRBJ2-7): KAGVTQTPRYLIKTRGQQVTLSCSPISGHRSVSWYQQTPGQGLQFLFEYFSETQRNKGNFPGRFSGRQFSNSRSEMNVSTLELGDSALYLCASSLGDRGDEQYFGPGTRLTVT.

The chain has TRBV5-1 and TRBJ1-4; unclear D gene. Germline V CDR1 and CDR2: SGHRS, YFSETQ. The CDR3 has 13 amino acids. The V end was cut by 4 bases, the J end by 7 bases, with 11 bases between. CDR3 loop: CASSLEGFEKLFF. CDR3 sequence (DNA): TGCGCCAGCAGCCTGGAGGGTTTTGAAAAACTGTTTTTT.

V gene TRBV20-1 combines with J gene TRBJ2-3; D call uncertain. Trimming took off 5 bases at V and 4 bases at J, with 13 bases between the two ends. Germline loops: CDR1 DFQATT, CDR2 SNEGSKA (reference sequence). There are 13 residues in the CDR3. CDR3 residues: CSAVLGGADTQYF. The CDR3 bases are TGCAGTGCTGTATTGGGTGGGGCAGATACGCAGTATTTT.

The V call is TRBV29-1, the J call TRBJ2-7; maybe TRBD1 (6 bases). Germline lookup yields CDR1 SQVTM and CDR2 ANQGSEA. V was cut by 7 bases and J by 3 bases, with 10 bases left in between. The CDR3 consists of 11 residues. In nucleotides, the CDR3 is TGCAGCGGACAACAGGGCTACGAGCAGTACTTC. This translates into CSGQQGYEQYF.

This clonotype was seen at least ten times. V gene TRBV9 combines with J gene TRBJ2-1; 11 bases agree with TRBD2. V lost 0 bases, J lost 4 bases, and 12 bases stayed unmatched. Germline V CDR1 and CDR2: SGDLS, YYNGEE. The CDR3 has 19 amino acids. CDR3 protein: CASSVEGLAAPGGYNEQFF. The CDR3 DNA reads TGTGCCAGCAGCGTAGAGGGACTAGCGGCTCCCGGCGGGTACAATGAGCAGTTCTTC.

The chain employs TRBV5-5 and TRBJ1-4; 7 nucleotides line up with TRBD1. The V segment lost 2 bases and the J segment 3 bases; nucleotides outside the gene matches: 4. Germline values: CDR1 SGHKS, CDR2 YYEKEE (reference sequence). The CDR3 consists of 15 residues. The DNA for the CDR3 is TGTGCCAGCAGCTTTGGGACAGCCTCTAATGAAAAACTGTTTTTT. Translated: CASSFGTASNEKLFF.

This chain connects TRBV12-3 or TRBV12-4 to TRBJ2-7; perhaps TRBD1 as D (6 bases). This CDR3 contains 12 residues. V was shortened by 5 bases and J by 6 bases, with 11 bases between the two germline ends. The CDR3 nucleotides are TGTGCCAGCAGTATCGACAGGTGCGAGCAGTACTTC. Translation: CASSIDRCEQYF.